Given below is one T cell receptor (beta chain) in context. Its matching antigen is unknown. This sample was taken from a study of identifying expanded T cells in peripheral blood. Study-level points and caveats: Across healthy donors, higher total template counts meant significantly greater approximately 2-week count variance.

Data came from immunoSEQ multiplex PCR; TCRdb stores just in-frame clones and leaves some out. The sample consists of roughly 86,000 clones, about 85% of them appearing once. Healthy donors had no documented immune events, such as infections, while sampled. The junction had 3 bases not matched to a gene; V was cut back by 7 bases and J by 0 bases. The CDR3 totals 15 residues. Germline values: CDR1 MNHEY, CDR2 SVGAGI. The source of this sequence is a person aged 18 to 75 in good health. This chain uses TRBV6-5 with TRBJ2-7, with 13 bases identical to TRBD2. Specimen: blood. The CDR3, as DNA: TGTGCCAGCAAAGGGACTAGCGGGAACTCCTACGAGCAGTACTTC. Translating gives CASKGTSGNSYEQYF.